These 26 T cell receptor beta chains came from one sample sequenced in a study of OX40 agonist ivuxolimab in advanced cancers. Here immunoSEQ multiplex PCR was the method, and the copy in TCRdb shows in-frame clones only, minus some. The repertoire holds around 37,000 clones, with 80% to 85% as singletons. The sequenced sample was CD4+ or CD8+ T cells sorted from blood, obtained in a trial of the OX40 agonist ivuxolimab. The receptors were sampled from an adult with an advanced solid tumor such as melanoma, head and neck, liver or kidney cancer.

The chain joins TRBV7-3 to TRBJ2-7; a weak D match, TRBD2 (6 bases). The CDR3 totals 15 residues. From germline, CDR1 is SGHTA and CDR2 FQGTGA. V was shortened by 5 bases and J by 2 bases, with 16 bases between the two germline ends. This CDR3 is CASSLNGGKTYEQYF. The CDR3 DNA follows: TGTGCCAGCAGCCTTAACGGGGGTAAAACCTACGAGCAGTACTTC.

Note on this clone: A read error may account for a junction end that differs from germline. The sample carries other DNA sequences with the same CDR3. CDR3 region: CASSPGWDNQPQHF. The CDR3, as DNA: TGCGCCAGCTCACCCGGATGGGACAATCAGCCCCAGCATTTT. The rearrangement joins TRBV18 to TRBJ1-5; D is unresolved. CDR1 and CDR2 from the germline V gene are KGHSH and LQKENI. The CDR3 has 14 residues.

The chain links TRBV28 to TRBJ1-1; D is possibly TRBD1 (5 bases). V lost 7 bases, J lost 0 bases, and 12 bases lay in between. This CDR3 region has 14 residues. Germline values: CDR1 MDHEN, CDR2 SYDVKM. Here the CDR3 reads CASTAGHMNTEAFF. As DNA, the CDR3 is TGTGCCAGCACGGCAGGGCACATGAACACTGAAGCTTTCTTT. The full variable domain, completed using reference TRBV28 and TRBJ1-1, is DVKVTQSSRYLVKRTGEKVFLECVQDMDHENMFWYRQDPGLGLRLIYFSYDVKMKEKGDIPEGYSVSREKKERFSLILESASTNQTSMYLCASTAGHMNTEAFFGQGTRLTVV.

The V gene is TRBV2, the J gene TRBJ1-4, with 9 bases aligning to TRBD1. CDR3 length equals 14 residues. CDR1 and CDR2 (germline): SNHLY, FYNNEI. The ends lost 6 bases at V and 5 bases at J; junction bases unmatched: 4. The CDR3 is CASRAGTGNEKLFF. CDR3 coding DNA: TGTGCCAGCAGGGCCGGGACAGGGAATGAAAAACTGTTTTTT.

The rearrangement uses TRBV11-3 and TRBJ2-7; tentatively, D is TRBD2 (6 bases). The CDR3 spans 14 residues. Deletions cut 5 bases from V and 5 bases from J, with 16 bases between. Germline V gene lookup returns CDR1 SGHNT and CDR2 YENEEA. The CDR3 region is CASSPVRGKDEQYF. The CDR3 bases are TGTGCCAGCAGCCCCGTCCGGGGGAAAGACGAGCAGTACTTC.

This clone was seen once. V is TRBV6-1 and J is TRBJ2-2; TRBD2 might be the D (6 bases). Per germline, CDR1 MNHNS and CDR2 SASEGT. The V and J ends lost 3 bases and 7 bases respectively, with 12 bases between them. The CDR3 runs to 14 residues. The CDR3 sequence is CASSERVGGGELFF. The CDR3 DNA sequence: TGTGCCAGCAGTGAGAGGGTGGGAGGCGGGGAGCTGTTTTTT.

This chain links TRBV19 with TRBJ2-1; a possible D gene is TRBD2 (6 bases). The CDR3 length is 15 residues. Germline V gene data show CDR1 as LNHDA and CDR2 as SQIVND (reference sequence). The ends were cut back, 6 bases at V and 5 bases at J, with 17 bases in the middle. DNA of the CDR3: TGTGCCAGTAGGGGGGGTAGATTTGCGAACAATGAGCAGTTCTTC. Protein product: CASRGGRFANNEQFF.

The V gene is TRBV27, the J gene TRBJ2-3, with 7 bases identical to TRBD2. Germline CDR1 and CDR2: MNHEY and SMNVEV (reference sequence). The CDR3 length is 14 residues. Trimming cost V 1 base and J 5 bases; bases outside gene matches: 3. CDR3 loop: CASSLWEGIDTQYF. Written as DNA, the CDR3 is TGTGCCAGCAGTTTATGGGAGGGGATAGATACGCAGTATTTT.

The chain recombines TRBV6-6 with TRBJ2-7; a weak D match, TRBD2 (5 bases). The length of the CDR3 is 12 residues. V was cut by 7 bases and J by 0 bases, with 7 bases left in between. Germline CDR1 reads MNHNY; CDR2 reads SVGAGI (reference sequence). The CDR3 protein is CASTGFSYEQYF. DNA of the CDR3: TGTGCCAGCACGGGGTTCTCCTACGAGCAGTACTTC.

This chain uses TRBV12-5 with TRBJ2-5; D gene uncertain. The V gene's germline CDR1 is LGHNT and CDR2 FRNRAP. The length of the CDR3 is 14 residues. Trimming shortened V by 1 base and J by 2 bases, and 8 bases separated the two germline ends. CDR3 protein: CASGLDGRQETQYF. The CDR3 nucleotides read TGTGCTAGTGGTTTGGACGGTCGGCAAGAGACCCAGTACTTC.

The rearrangement links TRBV4-1 to TRBJ2-3; 13 nucleotides line up with TRBD2. The CDR3 is 18 amino acids. Germline-derived CDR1 and CDR2 are MGHRA and YSYEKL. The V gene end was trimmed by 1 base and the J gene end by 11 bases; junction bases not matched to a gene: 15. The DNA for the CDR3 is TGCGCCAGCAGCCAAGGGGAATTGGGACTAGCGGGGAGGGGGGGGCAGTATTTT. Translating it yields CASSQGELGLAGRGGQYF.

The chain employs TRBV18 and TRBJ1-4, with D possibly being TRBD1 (6 bases). Germline assignment: CDR1 KGHSH and CDR2 LQKENI. The CDR3 covers 15 residues. Trimming shortened V by 5 bases and J by 5 bases, and 15 bases separated the two germline ends. CDR3 loop: CASSESRGRNEKLFF. For the CDR3, the DNA is TGTGCCAGCTCAGAAAGCAGGGGAAGAAATGAAAAACTGTTTTTT.

The chain carries TRBV28 and TRBJ2-3; 8 bases line up with TRBD2. Germline V lookup: CDR1 MDHEN, CDR2 SYDVKM. J was trimmed by 3 bases and V by 2 bases; bases with no gene match: 1. The CDR3 totals 14 residues. In nucleotides, the CDR3 is TGTGCCAGCAGTTTAGCGGGAGGAACAGATACGCAGTATTTT. The encoded protein is CASSLAGGTDTQYF. The complete variable domain, with remaining parts taken from reference TRBV28 and TRBJ2-3, reads DVKVTQSSRYLVKRTGEKVFLECVQDMDHENMFWYRQDPGLGLRLIYFSYDVKMKEKGDIPEGYSVSREKKERFSLILESASTNQTSMYLCASSLAGGTDTQYFGPGTRLTVL.

The chain carries TRBV7-8 and TRBJ2-1; the D is unclear. Germline assignment: CDR1 SGHVS and CDR2 FQNEAQ. The CDR3 length is 12 residues. The ends were cut back, 1 base at V and 11 bases at J, with 9 bases in the middle. CDR3 in DNA: TGTGCCAGCAGCTTAGAGGTGTCGAAGCAGTTCTTC. Residues: CASSLEVSKQFF.

This sequence joins TRBV7-2 and TRBJ2-2; TRBD1 agrees at 9 bases. The CDR3 contains 15 residues. The junction had 5 bases not matched to a gene; V was cut back by 4 bases and J by 5 bases. From germline, CDR1 is SGHTA and CDR2 FQGNSA. CDR3 nucleotides: TGTGCCAGCAGCTATTTGACAGGGGGTACCGGGGAGCTGTTTTTT. Translated, it gives CASSYLTGGTGELFF.

The chain has TRBV9 and TRBJ1-2; D remains ambiguous. Trimming took off 4 bases at V and 2 bases at J, with 12 bases between the two ends. CDR3 length equals 14 residues. CDR1 and CDR2 (germline): SGDLS, YYNGEE. The CDR3 bases are TGTGCCAGCAGCCCCGGTGTGGGGAACTATGGCTACACCTTC. The encoded protein is CASSPGVGNYGYTF.

The gene calls are TRBV2 and TRBJ2-3; 16 nucleotides align to TRBD2. The CDR3 consists of 17 residues. Trimming took 0 bases from V and 9 from J; bases not matched to a gene: 6. Germline V gene data show CDR1 as SNHLY and CDR2 as FYNNEI. CDR3 coding DNA: TGTGCCAGCAGTGAAGCCACCGGGGGACTAGCGGGAGGGACGCAGTATTTT. It codes for CASSEATGGLAGGTQYF.

This clone was detected only a few times. The genes are TRBV4-1 and TRBJ2-1, with unresolved D. The V gene lost 4 bases and the J gene lost 6 bases, with 16 bases spanning the gap. From germline, CDR1 is MGHRA and CDR2 YSYEKL. The CDR3 extends over 15 amino acids. The CDR3 nucleotides are TGCGCCAGCAGCCCCCCAAAAAGTCCGGGCAATGAGCAGTTCTTC. This gives the protein CASSPPKSPGNEQFF.

The chain links TRBV6-5 to TRBJ1-6; perhaps TRBD1 as D (6 bases). The ends were cut back, 5 bases at V and 8 bases at J, with 10 bases in the middle. Germline V lookup: CDR1 MNHEY, CDR2 SVGAGI. The CDR3 spans 13 residues. CDR3 bases: TGTGCCAGCAGTCCAGGGGTGTATTCACCCCTCCACTTT. This codes for CASSPGVYSPLHF.

Only a few counts were recorded for this clone. V and J are TRBV4-1 and TRBJ1-1; D is undetermined. CDR1 is MGHRA and CDR2 is YSYEKL in the germline V gene. The germline V and J ends were trimmed by 1 base and 14 bases, with 20 bases remaining between them. The CDR3 extends over 14 amino acids. The CDR3 bases are TGCGCCAGCAGCCAAGGTAGGAGGGAACCCCAGCTGTTCTTT. Translating gives CASSQGRREPQLFF.

The V and J genes are TRBV18 and TRBJ1-4; TRBD1 matches 7 bases. The CDR3 runs 15 residues. V lost 2 bases to trimming and J lost 8 bases; unmatched junction nucleotides: 8. Germline-derived CDR1 and CDR2 are KGHSH and LQKENI. CDR3 coding DNA: TGTGCCAGCTCACCAAACAGGGGATTGAGAGAAAAACTGTTTTTT. Translated, it gives CASSPNRGLREKLFF. The full variable domain, completed using reference TRBV18 and TRBJ1-4, is NAGVMQNPRHLVRRRGQEARLRCSPMKGHSHVYWYRQLPEEGLKFMVYLQKENIIDESGMPKERFSAEFPKEGPSILRIQQVVRGDSAAYFCASSPNRGLREKLFFGSGTQLSVL.

The genes are TRBV19 and TRBJ1-2, with D possibly TRBD1 on 5 matching bases. This CDR3 is built from 15 residues. Germline V lookup: CDR1 LNHDA, CDR2 SQIVND (reference sequence). Trimming shortened V by 7 bases and J by 3 bases, and 18 bases separated the two germline ends. CDR3 nucleotide sequence: TGTGCCAGTAAGGTTTCGGAGGAGGGGTACTATGGCTACACCTTC. Protein: CASKVSEEGYYGYTF.

The chain recombines TRBV10-3 with TRBJ2-7, with 10 bases identical to TRBD2. The germline CDR1 and CDR2 sequences are ENHRY and SYGVKD. This CDR3 spans 16 amino acids. J was trimmed by 3 bases and V by 3 bases; bases with no gene match: 8. The CDR3 DNA reads as TGTGCCATCAGTGATAGGCTAGCGGGGGACCACTACGAGCAGTACTTC. Its protein is CAISDRLAGDHYEQYF.

The chain employs TRBV5-4 and TRBJ2-3; TRBD2 might be the D (5 bases). The CDR3 is made up of 13 amino acids. V was clipped by 4 bases and J by 2 bases, with 8 bases between them. The V gene's germline CDR1 is SGHNT and CDR2 YYREEE (reference sequence). The chain's CDR3 is CASSRTFTDTQYF. DNA for the CDR3: TGTGCCAGCAGCAGGACTTTCACAGATACGCAGTATTTT. Variable domain in full (rest from reference TRBV5-4 and TRBJ2-3): ETGVTQSPTHLIKTRGQQVTLRCSSQSGHNTVSWYQQALGQGPQFIFQYYREEENGRGNFPPRFSGLQFPNYSSELNVNALELDDSALYLCASSRTFTDTQYFGPGTRLTVL.

This clone has only a few counts. The rearrangement uses TRBV9 and TRBJ1-2; weak D call: TRBD1 (5 bases). Germline lookup yields CDR1 SGDLS and CDR2 YYNGEE. Trimming removed 3 bases at V and 8 bases at J, with 20 bases between. The CDR3 spans 15 residues. CDR3 in amino acids: CASSDRMTAEYGYTF. CDR3 bases: TGTGCCAGCAGCGATAGGATGACAGCTGAGTACGGCTACACCTTC.

The rearrangement links TRBV5-1 to TRBJ2-3; D might be TRBD1 (6 bases). This CDR3 has 15 amino acids. Trimming stripped 1 base from V and 0 bases from J, with 9 bases between. Germline CDR1 is SGHRS and CDR2 is YFSETQ. CDR3 loop: CASSLSGTSTDTQYF. In nucleotides, the CDR3 is TGCGCCAGCAGCTTGTCAGGGACAAGCACAGATACGCAGTATTTT.